Below, 18 T cell receptor beta chains from the same sample are listed, as sequenced in a study of response to subunit inactivated influenza vaccine. TCRdb reprocessed the RT-PCR reads via MiXCR and lists one record per CDR3 protein. This sample yields 150,000 or so distinct CDR3 sequences, of which approximately 11% are seen a single time; around 11% belongs to the top ten. Sequenced here: non-naive T cells sorted from PBMCs, sampled around seven weeks after vaccination. The receptors were gathered from a man aged 45-65 years who received an inactivated influenza vaccine.

The chain couples TRBV19 to TRBJ2-3; D not resolved. CDR1 LNHDA and CDR2 SQIVND come from the germline V gene (reference sequence). The CDR3 extends over 14 amino acids. V dropped 3 bases and J dropped 3 bases, with 10 bases sitting between them. CDR3 coding DNA: TGTGCCAGTAGTATTCATGGCAGAACAGATACGCAGTATTTT. This codes for CASSIHGRTDTQYF.

This clonotype has at least ten counts. The rearrangement joins TRBV24-1 to TRBJ2-5; tentatively, D is TRBD1 or TRBD2 (6 bases each). CDR1 and CDR2 from the germline V gene are KGHDR and SFDVKD. The CDR3 is 13 residues long. Trimming took 9 bases from V and 3 from J, leaving 13 bases between them. CDR3 DNA: TGTGCCACCGGAGAAGGGGGGAAAGAGACCCAGTACTTC. Protein: CATGEGGKETQYF.

This clonotype came up a few times. The chain has TRBV18 and TRBJ2-1; D may be TRBD1 (6 bases). The germline CDR1 and CDR2 sequences are KGHSH and LQKENI. The CDR3 covers 12 residues. V was clipped by 4 bases and J by 15 bases, with 16 bases between them. In nucleotides, the CDR3 is TGTGCCAGCTCACGAGAGGACAGTGTCGGGTTCTTC. As protein: CASSREDSVGFF.

The gene calls are TRBV7-8 and TRBJ2-3, with D unclear. The CDR3 consists of 17 residues. CDR1 and CDR2 (germline): SGHVS, FQNEAQ. Trimming stripped 3 bases from V and 0 bases from J, with 16 bases between. The CDR3 loop is CASSLPKVVVSTDTQYF. The CDR3 nucleotides read TGTGCCAGCAGCTTGCCCAAAGTAGTTGTGAGCACAGATACGCAGTATTTT.

This clonotype was counted many times. This sequence joins TRBV5-1 and TRBJ2-1, with D perhaps TRBD1 or TRBD2 (6 bases each). CDR1 and CDR2 from the germline V gene are SGHRS and YFSETQ. The CDR3 runs 15 residues. The V and J ends lost 4 bases and 7 bases respectively, with 18 bases between them. The CDR3 coding sequence is TGCGCCAGCAGCCCGTGGGGGGCTGCTTCAAATGAGCAGTTCTTC. This encodes CASSPWGAASNEQFF.

This clonotype occurred many times. This rearrangement joins TRBV28 to TRBJ2-3, with TRBD2 as a possible D gene (6 bases). Germline-derived CDR1 and CDR2 are MDHEN and SYDVKM. V lost 8 bases and J lost 1, with 13 bases in between. The CDR3 is made up of 14 amino acids. CDR3 DNA: TGTGCCAGCGCCCTCGGGGGAGGCACAGATACGCAGTATTTT. Translated: CASALGGGTDTQYF.

This clonotype was observed many times. The chain is built from TRBV7-9 and TRBJ1-4; the D is unclear. This CDR3 is 17 amino acids long. The ends were cut back, 2 bases at V and 3 bases at J, with 16 bases in the middle. Germline values: CDR1 SEHNR, CDR2 FQNEAQ (reference sequence). CDR3 region: CASSLLSSAGPNEKLFF. The CDR3 DNA reads TGTGCCAGCAGCTTACTTAGTTCGGCCGGACCTAATGAAAAACTGTTTTTT.

The chain is built from TRBV29-1 and TRBJ1-1, with D possibly TRBD1 on 5 matching bases. The CDR3 is 14 amino acids. Germline CDR1 SQVTM, CDR2 ANQGSEA. V lost 0 bases and J lost 6, with 14 bases in between. CDR3 loop: CSVEDRGGRAEAFF. The CDR3 DNA sequence: TGCAGCGTTGAAGATCGCGGGGGTAGAGCTGAAGCTTTCTTT.

There are many counts of this clonotype. The chain is built from TRBV7-6 and TRBJ2-1, with 7 positions matching TRBD2. With V trimmed by 1 base and J by 4 bases, 7 bases remained unmatched. This CDR3 is built from 16 residues. The germline gives CDR1 SGHVS, CDR2 FNYEAQ. CDR3 residues: CASSLVLWTRYNEQFF. The DNA for the CDR3 is TGTGCCAGCAGCTTAGTACTCTGGACTAGATACAATGAGCAGTTCTTC.

The sample holds a few counts of this clonotype. The chain is built from TRBV11-3 and TRBJ2-7, with 7 positions matching TRBD2. CDR3 length: 15 amino acids. Trimming took 1 base from V and 5 from J; bases not matched to a gene: 8. In germline, CDR1 is SGHNT, CDR2 YENEEA. CDR3 DNA sequence: TGTGCCAGCAGCTTAGGGGGGACTACGGAAAACGAGCAGTACTTC. This gives the protein CASSLGGTTENEQYF.

The chain recombines TRBV7-9 with TRBJ2-7, with D perhaps TRBD1 (7 bases). CDR1 is SEHNR, CDR2 FQNEAQ, per germline (reference sequence). The CDR3 is 14 amino acids. Trimming left V 4 bases short and J 6 bases short, with 16 bases between. CDR3 nucleotide sequence: TGTGCCAGCAGCTGGAGGGACAGCACAACCGAGCAGTACTTC. This codes for CASSWRDSTTEQYF.

The table lists this clonotype with many counts. This chain links TRBV15 with TRBJ1-4; D unclear. The germline CDR1 and CDR2 sequences are LNHNV and YYDKDF (reference sequence). The CDR3 length is 16 residues. V was cut by 6 bases and J by 6 bases, with 20 bases left in between. The CDR3 loop reads CATSLGLTSRDEKLFF. The CDR3 nucleotides read TGTGCCACCAGTCTTGGCCTGACAAGCCGGGATGAAAAACTGTTTTTT.

This clonotype was detected many times. The chain is built from TRBV6-2 or TRBV6-3 and TRBJ2-5; no firm D call. The V gene lost 3 bases and the J gene lost 5 bases, with 4 bases spanning the gap. The CDR3 is 11 amino acids. Germline lookup yields CDR1 MNHEY and CDR2 SVGEGT. The CDR3 protein is CASSYMETQYF. The CDR3 DNA sequence: TGTGCCAGCAGTTATATGGAGACCCAGTACTTC.

Concerning this clonotype: The junction differs from germline at one of its ends, possibly a read error. The chain uses TRBV30 and TRBJ2-3, with 8 bases identical to TRBD1. CDR3 length: 13 residues. Germline lookup yields CDR1 GTSNPN and CDR2 SVGIG (reference sequence). The CDR3, as DNA: TGTGCCTGGAGGCGACAGGGGATAGATACGCAGGATTTT. It codes for CAWRRQGIDTQDF.

This clonotype occurred a few times. This chain links TRBV11-1 with TRBJ2-6; possibly TRBD1 for D (5 bases). From germline, CDR1 is SGHAT and CDR2 FQDESV (reference sequence). This CDR3 has 18 residues. Deletions cut 7 bases from V and 0 bases from J, with 19 bases between. CDR3 coding DNA: TGTGCCAGCACCCAGGATCTCGGACACACCTCTGGGGCCAACGTCCTGACTTTC. Encoded protein: CASTQDLGHTSGANVLTF.

The sample holds many counts of this clonotype. This sequence joins TRBV20-1 and TRBJ2-7; D remains ambiguous. CDR3 length: 12 residues. CDR1 and CDR2 from the germline V gene are DFQATT and SNEGSKA (reference sequence). The V and J ends lost 3 bases and 2 bases respectively, with 8 bases between them. In nucleotides, the CDR3 is TGCAGTGCTAGTAGGCAGACCTACGAGCAGTACTTC. Translated, it gives CSASRQTYEQYF.

The rearrangement links TRBV12-3 or TRBV12-4 to TRBJ2-1, with D possibly TRBD2 on 6 matching bases. This CDR3 has 14 amino acids. The V gene lost 6 bases and the J gene lost 7 bases, with 16 bases spanning the gap. The CDR3 loop is CASSRRAGGNEQFF. The DNA for the CDR3 is TGTGCCAGCAGCAGGAGGGCCGGGGGAAATGAGCAGTTCTTC.

This clonotype was observed many times. Germline is not matched at one junction end, which may reflect a read error. The V gene is TRBV29-1, the J gene TRBJ2-5; D may be TRBD2 (5 bases). Germline V gene lookup returns CDR1 SQVTM and CDR2 ANQGSEA. The CDR3 length is 12 residues. The CDR3 sequence: CTVSGNSETQYF. The CDR3 DNA reads as TGCACCGTTTCGGGGAACTCCGAGACCCAGTACTTC.